The sequence of this T cell receptor (beta chain) was determined in a study of cytomegalovirus exposure and HLA in healthy donors. The V segment lost 6 bases and the J segment 5 bases; nucleotides outside the gene matches: 10. Germline V CDR1 and CDR2: MNHEY, SVGAGI. This CDR3 is 15 amino acids long. General study results and limits: Cytomegalovirus association was assigned to about 150 TCR beta chains. As was reported, the classifier diagnosed cytomegalovirus status with high specificity and sensitivity.

As for this clone: Its target is not known.

Healthy bone marrow donors made up the cohort. Both 60 Vbeta primers and 13 Jbeta primers went into the PCR. TCRdb's copy holds only in-frame clones and misses some; the assay was immunoSEQ multiplex PCR. The sample comprises almost 200,000 clones, 75% to 85% of which are singletons, and around 0.38% rests with the top ten. The chain employs TRBV6-5 and TRBJ2-5; 9 bases map to TRBD2. Sequenced input: PBMCs. The TCR comes from a male donor in good health and CMV-seropositive. CDR3 bases: TGTGCCAGCAGCCAAGCGGGGGGACTCCTGGAGACCCAGTACTTC. Its protein is CASSQAGGLLETQYF.